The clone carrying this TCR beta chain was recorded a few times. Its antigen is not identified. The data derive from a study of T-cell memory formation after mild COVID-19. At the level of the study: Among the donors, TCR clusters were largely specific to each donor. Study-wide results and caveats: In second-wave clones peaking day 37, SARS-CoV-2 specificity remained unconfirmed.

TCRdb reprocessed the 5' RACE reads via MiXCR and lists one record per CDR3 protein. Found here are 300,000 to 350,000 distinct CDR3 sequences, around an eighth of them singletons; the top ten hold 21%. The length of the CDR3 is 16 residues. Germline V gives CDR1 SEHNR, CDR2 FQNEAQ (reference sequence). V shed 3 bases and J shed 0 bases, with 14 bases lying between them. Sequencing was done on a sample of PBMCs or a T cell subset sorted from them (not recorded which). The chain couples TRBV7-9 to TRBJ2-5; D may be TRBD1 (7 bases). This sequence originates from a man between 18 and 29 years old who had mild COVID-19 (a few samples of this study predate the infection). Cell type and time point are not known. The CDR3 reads CASSFTGEVNQETQYF. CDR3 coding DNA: TGTGCCAGCAGCTTCACAGGGGAGGTGAACCAAGAGACCCAGTACTTC.